This TCR beta chain was retrieved from a study of T cell responses to AZD1222 COVID-19 vaccine. About the research overall: Samples with a second dose at about 4 or about 12 weeks were pooled together.

Whole-study results and caveats: Without day 14 samples, only post-peak T cell repertoires were studied. The CD4 TCRs associated with vaccination extended across spike and predominated at 160-218 and 743-854. Baseline testing showed seropositivity in only a handful of AZD1222 recipients.

Profiling relied on immunoSEQ multiplex PCR, and the TCRdb table lists in-frame clones only, not all of them. The data contain 85,000 to 100,000 clones, 85% to 90% of them singletons. A remark on this clone: The antigen remains unidentified.

Germline CDR1 SGHAT, CDR2 FQNNGV. The ends were cut back, 1 base at V and 0 bases at J, with 7 bases in the middle. The CDR3 extends over 16 amino acids. The sequencing here drew on peripheral blood, taken on day 0 of AZD1222 vaccination. The origin of this receptor is an adult in good health. This chain joins TRBV11-2 and TRBJ2-6; no clear D gene. The CDR3 here is CASSLGASSGANVLTF. The CDR3 nucleotides read TGTGCCAGCAGCTTAGGGGCCAGCTCTGGGGCCAACGTCCTGACTTTC.